This T cell receptor (beta chain) was found in a study of blood T cell repertoires in COVID-19. Study overall: Samples came from the United States, Italy and Spain, spanning acute and convalescent COVID-19. PBMCs, B-cell-depleted T cells, or T cells were the source of the cDNA or gDNA that made up the material.

Original data processing: Reference gene primer amplification gave nucleated cell count estimates. Produced via immunoSEQ multiplex PCR; TCRdb's table is partial and in-frame only. That table is the source of V, J and clone size, and D and trimming were worked out from the DNA. The sample holds roughly 120,000 clones, approximately 80% seen once. Trimming cost V 7 bases and J 0 bases, with 13 bases left between them. This CDR3 spans 13 amino acids. Germline V CDR1 and CDR2: SQVTM, ANQGSEA. Sequenced: peripheral blood. The TCR originated in a man in his 70s with acute or convalescent COVID-19. The chain uses TRBV29-1 and TRBJ2-7, with D maybe TRBD2 (5 bases). The CDR3 protein is CSAYDGNSYEQYF. CDR3 sequence (DNA): TGCAGCGCTTACGACGGGAACTCCTACGAGCAGTACTTC.